What follows describes a single T cell receptor beta chain. Its target is not known. This sample is drawn from a study of chemoradiotherapy in HPV16-positive cancers. Whole-study context: Candidate HPV-specific T-cell clones and common TCR motifs came from functional assays in a couple of HPV16-positive patients.

Over chemoradiotherapy, repertoires were sampled more than once. General observations from the study: HPV-responsive T-cell expansion during chemoradiotherapy was linked to improved recurrence-free survival in HPV16-positive patients. The functional HPV-specific definition rests on just two HPV16-positive patients.

Some clones are missing from TCRdb's copy, which holds only in-frame ones; the method was immunoSEQ multiplex PCR. The data contain about 35,000 clones, around three quarters of them singletons. The starting material was blood, obtained from a patient who underwent chemoradiotherapy. The clonotype was recovered from a human donor with HPV-associated anogenital cancer.

The CDR3: CASGLAGLERADTQYF. For the CDR3, the DNA is TGTGCTAGTGGTTTAGCGGGACTAGAAAGAGCAGATACGCAGTATTTT. The chain has TRBV12-5 and TRBJ2-3, with 8 bases that match TRBD2. The germline CDR1 and CDR2 sequences are LGHNT and FRNRAP. Trimming took 3 bases from V and 4 from J; bases not matched to a gene: 9. This CDR3 is built from 16 residues.